The next 28 T cell receptor beta chains were all read from a single sample in a study of T cell responses to AZD1222 COVID-19 vaccine. The data were produced by immunoSEQ multiplex PCR, yet TCRdb's version contains in-frame clones alone and is incomplete. The top ten clones hold more than 13% of a sample with about 120,000 clones, around 93% of them seen once. This specimen was peripheral blood, taken on day 0 of AZD1222 vaccination. The receptors shown here come from an adult in good health.

The genes are TRBV5-5 and TRBJ2-3; a weak D match, TRBD2 (6 bases). Germline V lookup: CDR1 SGHKS, CDR2 YYEKEE (reference sequence). V gave up 0 bases and J gave up 0 bases, with 14 bases separating them. This CDR3 is 17 amino acids long. DNA for the CDR3: TGTGCCAGCAGCTTGGGACCGGGAGTCTTTAGCACAGATACGCAGTATTTT. Its protein is CASSLGPGVFSTDTQYF.

This clone was seen more than once but under ten times. The V and J genes are TRBV18 and TRBJ1-5; tentatively, D is TRBD1 (5 bases). Germline V CDR1 and CDR2: KGHSH, LQKENI. The CDR3 extends over 16 amino acids. Deletions cut 1 base from V and 6 bases from J, with 16 bases between. CDR3 in amino acids: CASSPQSSNQGQPQHF. CDR3 sequence (DNA): TGTGCCAGCTCACCACAAAGTTCGAATCAGGGTCAGCCCCAGCATTTT.

The genes are TRBV5-8 and TRBJ1-3; possibly TRBD1 for D (5 bases). CDR3 length: 17 amino acids. V was pared by 3 bases and J by 0 bases, with 16 bases between. Germline V gene sequence: CDR1 SGHTS, CDR2 YDEGEE. CDR3 residues: CASSSTGGWSSGNTIYF. CDR3 coding DNA: TGTGCCAGCAGCTCGACTGGGGGATGGAGCTCTGGAAACACCATATATTTT.

This sequence joins TRBV7-9 and TRBJ1-5; no definite D call. Trimming left V 0 bases short and J 3 bases short, with 3 bases between. The CDR3 extends over 13 amino acids. CDR1 SEHNR and CDR2 FQNEAQ come from the germline V gene (reference sequence). In DNA form, the CDR3 reads TGTGCCAGCAGCTTAGCGGTCAATCAGCCCCAGCATTTT. It codes for CASSLAVNQPQHF.

J is TRBJ1-1 and V is TRBV14; D unresolved. Germline-derived CDR1 and CDR2 are SGHDN and FVKESK. V was cut by 4 bases and J by 2 bases, with 14 bases left in between. The CDR3 contains 15 residues. The CDR3: CASSPLGQTNTEAFF. The CDR3 coding sequence is TGTGCCAGCAGCCCATTAGGGCAGACTAACACTGAAGCTTTCTTT.

This clone was observed once. This chain uses TRBV6-2 or TRBV6-3 with TRBJ2-3, with D possibly called TRBD1 or TRBD2 (5 bases each). The germline V gene has CDR1 MNHEY and CDR2 SVGEGT. CDR3 length: 18 residues. V lost 2 bases and J 7 bases, leaving 25 bases between the germline ends. The CDR3 is CASSYGFIDRPAGNTQYF. The CDR3 nucleotides read TGTGCCAGCAGTTACGGCTTTATAGACAGACCGGCGGGTAATACGCAGTATTTT.

CDR3: CASSQDLLSNQPQHF. CDR3 DNA sequence: TGCGCCAGCAGCCAAGATCTCCTAAGCAATCAGCCCCAGCATTTT. The chain carries TRBV4-1 and TRBJ1-5; D is undetermined. The CDR3 contains 15 residues. CDR1 is MGHRA, CDR2 YSYEKL, per germline. V was shortened by 0 bases and J by 1 base, with 7 bases between the two germline ends.

This chain uses TRBV29-1 with TRBJ1-1; no definite D call. The CDR3 loop spans 10 amino acids. Trimming took off 4 bases at V and 5 bases at J, with 5 bases between the two ends. Germline CDR1 and CDR2: SQVTM and ANQGSEA. In DNA, the CDR3 is TGCAGCGTTGTGGATACTGAAGCTTTCTTT. Its protein product is CSVVDTEAFF.

In DNA form, the CDR3 reads TGTGCCAGCAGTCCTGACAGGGGGGCCGGCTACACCTTC. Translation gives CASSPDRGAGYTF. The V and J genes are TRBV27 and TRBJ1-2; TRBD1 aligns across 9 bases. Looked up from germline, CDR1 is MNHEY and CDR2 is SMNVEV (reference sequence). This CDR3 has 13 residues. Unmatched junction bases numbered 6, after V lost 5 bases and J lost 8 bases.

The chain combines TRBV19 with TRBJ1-6; D not certain. In germline, CDR1 is LNHDA, CDR2 SQIVND (reference sequence). Between the trimmed V and J ends, which lost 6 bases and 10 bases, there was a span of 10 bases. CDR3 length equals 12 residues. DNA for the CDR3: TGTGCCAGTAGGACGGGAACCTCACCCCTCCACTTT. This encodes CASRTGTSPLHF.

The rearrangement joins TRBV4-3 to TRBJ2-1; 14 bases line up with TRBD2. The CDR3 consists of 22 residues. Per the germline V gene, CDR1 is LGHNA and CDR2 is YSLEER. Trimming removed 1 base from V and 1 base from J; junction bases left unmatched: 15. CDR3 region: CASSQAYSQGLAGAGSYNEQFF. DNA for the CDR3: TGCGCCAGCAGCCAAGCTTATAGCCAGGGACTAGCGGGGGCAGGGTCCTACAATGAGCAGTTCTTC.

This clone was recorded only once. The V call is TRBV5-1, the J call TRBJ1-1, with 7 bases that match TRBD1. The CDR3 has 14 amino acids. Germline V gene data show CDR1 as SGHRS and CDR2 as YFSETQ. Germline trimming cut 2 bases from V and 0 bases from J; bases unmatched to any gene: 1. The CDR3 coding sequence is TGCGCCAGCAGCTTCGGGACAGTGAACACTGAAGCTTTCTTT. Amino acid sequence: CASSFGTVNTEAFF.

The chain has TRBV19 and TRBJ2-7; possibly TRBD2 for D (6 bases). This CDR3 region has 14 residues. Germline V CDR1 and CDR2: LNHDA, SQIVND (reference sequence). Trimming pared 3 bases from V and 3 bases from J, leaving 12 bases between. The CDR3 bases are TGTGCCAGTAGTATGAGGGACTCCTTCTACGAGCAGTACTTC. As protein: CASSMRDSFYEQYF.

The V and J genes are TRBV27 and TRBJ2-3, with 12 bases matching TRBD2. CDR3 length: 17 residues. Trimming removed 2 bases from V and 0 bases from J; junction bases left unmatched: 3. From germline, CDR1 is MNHEY and CDR2 SMNVEV (reference sequence). The CDR3 DNA follows: TGTGCCAGCAGTTTAACCGGGACTAGCGGGAGCACAGATACGCAGTATTTT. Residues: CASSLTGTSGSTDTQYF.

This sequence joins TRBV7-2 and TRBJ2-4; 9 bases agree with TRBD2. With 6 bases clipped from V and 1 base from J, the junction kept 1 base outside the gene matches. Germline V gene lookup returns CDR1 SGHTA and CDR2 FQGNSA. The CDR3 is 14 amino acids. CDR3 region: CASRSGGAKNIQYF. CDR3 DNA sequence: TGTGCCAGCAGGAGCGGGGGGGCCAAAAACATTCAGTACTTC.

This chain links TRBV12-5 with TRBJ2-7; D ambiguous. The V gene's germline CDR1 is LGHNT and CDR2 FRNRAP. V lost 4 bases to trimming and J lost 0 bases, with 10 bases between them. CDR3 size: 14 residues. The CDR3 reads CASGSPGSSYEQYF. The CDR3 nucleotides are TGTGCTAGTGGTTCCCCAGGCTCCTCCTACGAGCAGTACTTC.

The chain has TRBV5-6 and TRBJ1-5; possible D gene TRBD1, 5 bases. This CDR3 is 12 amino acids long. CDR1 and CDR2 (germline): SGHDT, YYEEEE. V lost 7 bases, J lost 6 bases, and 11 bases lay in between. CDR3: CASQGLGQPQHF. The CDR3 DNA is TGTGCCAGCCAGGGATTGGGTCAGCCCCAGCATTTT.

The chain is built from TRBV25-1 and TRBJ1-2, with D tentatively TRBD1 (5 bases). Trimming shortened V by 3 bases and J by 8 bases, and 16 bases separated the two germline ends. CDR3 length: 14 amino acids. Germline loops: CDR1 MGHDK, CDR2 SYGVNS. The CDR3 sequence is CASSERALGDGYTF. DNA of the CDR3: TGTGCCAGCAGTGAGCGGGCCTTGGGGGACGGCTACACCTTC.

The table lists this clone with a few counts. This sequence joins TRBV11-3 and TRBJ2-2; D may correspond to TRBD1 or TRBD2 (5 bases each). The CDR3 runs 15 residues. V was pared by 4 bases and J by 1 base, with 10 bases between. In germline, CDR1 is SGHNT, CDR2 YENEEA. The CDR3 sequence: CASSSSRGNTGELFF. CDR3 DNA sequence: TGTGCCAGCAGCTCCTCGAGGGGGAACACCGGGGAGCTGTTTTTT.

This chain joins TRBV19 and TRBJ1-5, with 8 bases matching TRBD1. The CDR3 totals 14 residues. Trimming at V came to 4 bases and at J to 3 bases, leaving 2 bases not matched to a gene. The germline CDR1 and CDR2 sequences are LNHDA and SQIVND (reference sequence). CDR3 loop: CASSTQGDNQPQHF. The DNA of the CDR3 is TGTGCCAGTAGTACACAGGGGGACAATCAGCCCCAGCATTTT.

The chain combines TRBV5-4 with TRBJ2-7; 7 bases fit TRBD1. From germline, CDR1 is SGHNT and CDR2 YYREEE (reference sequence). Trimming at V came to 0 bases and at J to 7 bases, leaving 7 bases not matched to a gene. The CDR3 has 14 residues. CDR3 residues: CASSLEYQGDEQYF. Written as DNA, the CDR3 is TGTGCCAGCAGCTTGGAGTATCAGGGGGATGAGCAGTACTTC.

The chain uses TRBV28 and TRBJ2-7; 11 bases are a match to TRBD2. Germline-derived CDR1 and CDR2 are MDHEN and SYDVKM. V gave up 3 bases and J gave up 2 bases; unmatched junction bases: 0. The CDR3 sequence is 14 residues long. DNA of the CDR3: TGTGCCAGCAGTTTTAGCGGGAGGGCCTACGAGCAGTACTTC. Translating gives CASSFSGRAYEQYF.

The rearrangement joins TRBV4-1 to TRBJ2-7; D not resolved. The CDR3 consists of 14 residues. With 4 bases removed from V and 3 bases from J, the gap between germline ends came to 13 bases. Germline loops: CDR1 MGHRA, CDR2 YSYEKL. In DNA, the CDR3 is TGCGCCAGCAGCCTTCGACACGAGGACTACGAGCAGTACTTC. It is translated as CASSLRHEDYEQYF.

V usage is TRBV7-6 and J usage is TRBJ1-1; D gene uncertain. CDR3 size: 15 residues. Trimming shortened V by 1 base and J by 5 bases, and 14 bases separated the two germline ends. Per the germline V gene, CDR1 is SGHVS and CDR2 is FNYEAQ. DNA of the CDR3: TGTGCCAGCAGCTTAGAGGCCGCTGGGAAGACTGAAGCTTTCTTT. The encoded protein is CASSLEAAGKTEAFF.

This chain links TRBV7-2 with TRBJ2-5; D unresolved. Germline-derived CDR1 and CDR2 are SGHTA and FQGNSA. CDR3 length equals 13 residues. With 5 bases removed from V and 2 bases from J, the gap between germline ends came to 9 bases. The DNA for the CDR3 is TGTGCCAGCAGCATTCTGTTACAAGAGACCCAGTACTTC. Translation gives CASSILLQETQYF.

This chain joins TRBV7-9 and TRBJ1-3; D possibly corresponds to TRBD1 (5 bases). The V and J ends lost 5 bases and 4 bases respectively, with 18 bases between them. CDR1 is SEHNR, CDR2 FQNEAQ, per germline (reference sequence). The CDR3 runs to 16 residues. CDR3 protein: CASSPGRDLVGNTIYF. CDR3 coding DNA: TGTGCCAGCAGCCCGGGACGGGACCTAGTAGGAAACACCATATATTTT.

The chain uses TRBV19 and TRBJ1-1; no clear D. The V and J ends lost 7 bases and 1 base respectively, with 13 bases between them. In germline, CDR1 is LNHDA, CDR2 SQIVND (reference sequence). The CDR3 runs 14 residues. The CDR3 here is CASNWGDGNTEAFF. The CDR3 DNA follows: TGTGCCAGTAACTGGGGAGATGGGAACACTGAAGCTTTCTTT.

This sequence joins TRBV29-1 and TRBJ2-5; no reliable D call. V was shortened by 2 bases and J by 4 bases, with 8 bases between the two germline ends. The germline V gene has CDR1 SQVTM and CDR2 ANQGSEA. The CDR3 contains 12 residues. The DNA for the CDR3 is TGCAGCGTTGAACGCGGACGAGAGACCCAGTACTTC. Amino acids: CSVERGRETQYF.